These 14 T cell receptor beta chains were all obtained from the same sample, sequenced in a study of regulatory T cells in long-lasting Graves disease. Researchers made TCR beta libraries by using iRepertoire HTBI primers and running Arm-PCR on CDR3 regions. TCRdb re-called the multiplex PCR reads with MiXCR, one entry per CDR3 protein. The data contain approximately 460,000 distinct CDR3 sequences, roughly 15% of them singletons. Described time point: newly diagnosed GD, antithyroid drugs for less than 3 months. With RNA extracted from PBMCs as input, the TCR library was made. These data were also reused for a study on T cells in Graves' hyperthyroidism and ophthalmopathy.

The sample was peripheral blood mononuclear cells (PBMCs), taken at new diagnosis, from a patient treated with antithyroid drugs. These receptors were collected from a woman aged 25 to 39 with Graves disease.

The genes are TRBV10-2 and TRBJ2-3, with D possibly matching TRBD1 (7 bases). This CDR3 is 15 amino acids long. The germline V gene encodes CDR1 WSHSY and CDR2 SAAADI. The V gene lost 7 bases and the J gene lost 0 bases, with 14 bases spanning the gap. As DNA, the CDR3 is TGCGCCAGCATACCCAGGGGGAGGAGCACAGATACGCAGTATTTT. Protein product: CASIPRGRSTDTQYF.

This clonotype was counted a few times. The chain is built from TRBV11-2 and TRBJ2-6; no clear D. The CDR3 consists of 17 residues. Trimming left V 0 bases short and J 0 bases short, with 9 bases between. In germline, CDR1 is SGHAT, CDR2 FQNNGV. CDR3 loop: CASSLEVAGSGANVLTF. The DNA for the CDR3 is TGTGCCAGCAGCTTAGAGGTGGCAGGCTCTGGGGCCAACGTCCTGACTTTC.

This clonotype was observed at least ten times. The chain joins TRBV6-5 to TRBJ2-3, with 7 bases fitting TRBD1. In germline, CDR1 is MNHEY, CDR2 SVGAGI. The V gene end was trimmed by 0 bases and the J gene end by 1 base; junction bases not matched to a gene: 10. The CDR3 has 18 amino acids. The CDR3 region has the DNA TGTGCCAGCAGTTACTCGGCAGGGGGATCGGTTGGCACAGATACGCAGTATTTT. Protein product: CASSYSAGGSVGTDTQYF.

This clonotype was observed many times. The chain is built from TRBV5-5 and TRBJ2-7; D is undetermined. V was pared by 1 base and J by 4 bases, with 12 bases between. CDR1 and CDR2 (germline): SGHKS, YYEKEE (reference sequence). There are 14 residues in the CDR3. In DNA, the CDR3 is TGTGCCAGCAGCTTGCCCTCTTACGGGTACGAGCAGTACTTC. Residues: CASSLPSYGYEQYF.

This clonotype was seen repeatedly, ten times or more. The rearrangement links TRBV28 to TRBJ2-7; 9 positions agree with TRBD2. Trimming removed 2 bases from V and 4 bases from J; junction bases left unmatched: 12. The CDR3 has 17 residues. From germline, CDR1 is MDHEN and CDR2 SYDVKM. In DNA form, the CDR3 reads TGTGCCAGCAGTTTAGGCGGGAGGGCCGGTGCGAGATACGAGCAGTACTTC. It yields the protein CASSLGGRAGARYEQYF.

As regards this clonotype: One base away lies a much larger clone, so this may be a sequencing read error. The chain employs TRBV11-2 and TRBJ2-5, with 12 bases that match TRBD2. Germline lookup yields CDR1 SGHAT and CDR2 FQNNGV. The length of the CDR3 is 15 residues. Germline trimming cut 8 bases from V and 1 base from J; bases unmatched to any gene: 5. CDR3 residues: CASARTSGAQETQYF. The CDR3 DNA sequence: TGTGCCAGCGCACGGACTAGCGGGGCCCAAGAGACCCAGTACTTC.

This clonotype was seen many times. J is TRBJ2-1 and V is TRBV11-3; 13 bases are a match to TRBD2. With 4 bases clipped from V and 6 bases from J, the junction kept 18 bases outside the gene matches. The length of the CDR3 is 20 residues. Germline-derived CDR1 and CDR2 are SGHNT and YENEEA. The CDR3 loop reads CASSSATSGRAGSRLNEQFF. The CDR3 DNA follows: TGTGCCAGCAGCTCCGCTACTAGCGGGAGGGCCGGTTCCCGACTCAATGAGCAGTTCTTC.

This clonotype was observed a few times. The V and J genes are TRBV19 and TRBJ2-1; either TRBD1 or TRBD2 may supply D (5 bases each). The CDR3 has 18 amino acids. The germline gives CDR1 LNHDA, CDR2 SQIVND (reference sequence). Trimming removed 3 bases from V and 2 bases from J, with 20 bases in between. The CDR3: CASSIVGNRPGTYNEQFF. The CDR3 DNA reads TGTGCCAGTAGTATTGTCGGGAACAGGCCCGGAACCTACAATGAGCAGTTCTTC.

This clonotype appeared many times. Written as DNA, the CDR3 is TGTGCCAGCAGCTCTCGAGCTACCGAGGTTATGAAAGGCTACACCTTC. Translated, it gives CASSSRATEVMKGYTF. The chain recombines TRBV7-2 with TRBJ1-2; D uncertain. The V gene's germline CDR1 is SGHTA and CDR2 FQGNSA. V was trimmed by 4 bases and J by 8 bases, leaving 23 bases between them. This CDR3 spans 16 amino acids. The full variable domain, with the rest looked up from reference TRBV7-2 and TRBJ1-2, is GAGVSQSPSNKVTEKGKDVELRCDPISGHTALYWYRQSLGQGLEFLIYFQGNSAPDKSGLPSDRFSAERTGGSVSTLTIQRTQQEDSAVYLCASSSRATEVMKGYTFGSGTRLTVV.

The chain recombines TRBV27 with TRBJ1-1; TRBD1 agrees at 7 bases. This CDR3 region has 14 residues. CDR1 is MNHEY and CDR2 is SMNVEV in the germline V gene (reference sequence). J was trimmed by 1 base and V by 6 bases; bases with no gene match: 5. The CDR3 loop is CASRGTATNTEAFF. DNA for the CDR3: TGTGCCAGCAGAGGGACAGCCACGAACACTGAAGCTTTCTTT.

To note about this clonotype: A single base is all that separates this from a far larger clone, so a read error is likely. The chain has TRBV28 and TRBJ2-1; 9 bases map to TRBD1. V trimming: 2 bases; J trimming: 10 bases; junction bases outside the gene matches: 6. Germline values: CDR1 MDHEN, CDR2 SYDVKM. The length of the CDR3 is 14 residues. The CDR3 DNA reads TGTGCCAGCAGTTTAGGGGACAGGGCCTACGAGCAGTTCTTC. Its translation: CASSLGDRAYEQFF.

This clonotype was seen a handful of times. This could be a read error, since a much larger clone is one nucleotide away. V usage is TRBV27 and J usage is TRBJ2-1; TRBD2 agrees at 10 bases. The CDR3 has 18 amino acids. V lost 9 bases to trimming and J lost 6 bases; unmatched junction nucleotides: 20. Germline V gene sequence: CDR1 MNHEY, CDR2 SMNVEV (reference sequence). CDR3 region: CARDGSRGPAGGPNEQFF. CDR3 coding DNA: TGTGCCAGAGATGGAAGCAGGGGACCAGCGGGAGGGCCCAATGAGCAGTTCTTC.

This clonotype was seen repeatedly, ten times or more. The chain employs TRBV10-3 and TRBJ2-1, with 13 nucleotides matching TRBD2. With 2 bases clipped from V and 3 bases from J, the junction kept 10 bases outside the gene matches. Germline V gives CDR1 ENHRY, CDR2 SYGVKD. CDR3 size: 19 residues. The CDR3 protein is CAISENAWTSGRNYNEQFF. The CDR3, as DNA: TGTGCCATCAGTGAGAACGCTTGGACTAGCGGGAGAAACTACAATGAGCAGTTCTTC.

The V gene is TRBV19, the J gene TRBJ1-4, with D maybe TRBD1 (6 bases). The CDR3 has 15 residues. The V and J ends lost 10 bases and 6 bases respectively, with 21 bases between them. The germline V gene has CDR1 LNHDA and CDR2 SQIVND (reference sequence). The CDR3 DNA reads TGTGCCACCACCTTAGGTGGGGACATAGATGAAAAACTGTTTTTT. Its protein is CATTLGGDIDEKLFF. The whole variable domain, filled in from reference TRBV19 and TRBJ1-4, reads DGGITQSPKYLFRKEGQNVTLSCEQNLNHDAMYWYRQDPGQGLRLIYYSQIVNDFQKGDIAEGYSVSREKKESFPLTVTSAQKNPTAFYLCATTLGGDIDEKLFFGSGTQLSVL.